This entry concerns a single T cell receptor (beta chain). Its antigen is currently unknown. The CDR3 is made up of 13 amino acids. Germline CDR1 SEHNR, CDR2 FQNEAQ (reference sequence). V dropped 1 base and J dropped 8 bases, with 9 bases sitting between them. The entry originates in a study of OX40 agonist ivuxolimab in advanced cancers. Study overall: Patients got intravenous ivuxolimab at 0.01 to 10 mg/kg every 2 weeks. Enrolled patients in dose escalation had cancers that were hepatocellular carcinoma, melanoma, renal cell or head and neck cancer.

Study results and limitations: The study did not work out the antigen specificity of the expanded peripheral T cells. Expanded clones were, on average, more numerous among CD8+ T cells than CD4+.

Only in-frame clones appear in the TCRdb table, and some are missing; sequencing was by immunoSEQ multiplex PCR. The sample contains about 26,000 clones, approximately 79% of which appear only once. The sequence derives from an adult with an advanced solid tumor such as melanoma, head and neck, liver or kidney cancer. Sequencing used CD4+ or CD8+ T cells sorted from blood, obtained in a trial of the OX40 agonist ivuxolimab. The rearrangement uses TRBV7-9 and TRBJ2-4; no clear D. The CDR3 bases are TGTGCCAGCAGCTTAGAATCTGGAGACATTCAGTACTTC. Translation: CASSLESGDIQYF.